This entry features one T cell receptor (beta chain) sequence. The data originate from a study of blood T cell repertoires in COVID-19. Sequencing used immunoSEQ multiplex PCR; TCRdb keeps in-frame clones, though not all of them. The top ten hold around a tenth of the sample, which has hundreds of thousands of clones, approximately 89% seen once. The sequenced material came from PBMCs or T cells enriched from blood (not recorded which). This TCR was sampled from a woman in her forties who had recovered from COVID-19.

Here the CDR3 DNA reads TGTGCCAGCAGTGAATCCGGGACTAGCGGGCCTAGCACAGATACGCAGTATTTT. Its protein is CASSESGTSGPSTDTQYF. This rearrangement joins TRBV25-1 to TRBJ2-3; 12 bases are a match to TRBD2. V lost 1 base to trimming and J lost 0 bases; unmatched junction nucleotides: 5. Germline values: CDR1 MGHDK, CDR2 SYGVNS. The CDR3 loop spans 18 amino acids.